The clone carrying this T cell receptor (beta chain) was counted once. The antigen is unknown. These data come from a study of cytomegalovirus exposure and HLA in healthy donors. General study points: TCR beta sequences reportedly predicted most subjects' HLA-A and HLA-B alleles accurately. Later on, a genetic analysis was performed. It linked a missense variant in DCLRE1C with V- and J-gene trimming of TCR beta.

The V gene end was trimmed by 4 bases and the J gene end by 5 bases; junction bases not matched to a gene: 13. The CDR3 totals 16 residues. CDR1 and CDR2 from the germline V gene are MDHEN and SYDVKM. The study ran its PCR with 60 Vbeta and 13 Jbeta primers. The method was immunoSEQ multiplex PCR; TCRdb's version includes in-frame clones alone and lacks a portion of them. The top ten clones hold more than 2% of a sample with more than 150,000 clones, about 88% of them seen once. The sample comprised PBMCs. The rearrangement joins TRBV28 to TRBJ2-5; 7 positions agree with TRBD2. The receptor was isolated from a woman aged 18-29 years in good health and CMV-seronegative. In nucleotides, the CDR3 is TGTGCCAGCAGTTCCGGGAGGACACTGCGGAGGGAGACCCAGTACTTC. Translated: CASSSGRTLRRETQYF.